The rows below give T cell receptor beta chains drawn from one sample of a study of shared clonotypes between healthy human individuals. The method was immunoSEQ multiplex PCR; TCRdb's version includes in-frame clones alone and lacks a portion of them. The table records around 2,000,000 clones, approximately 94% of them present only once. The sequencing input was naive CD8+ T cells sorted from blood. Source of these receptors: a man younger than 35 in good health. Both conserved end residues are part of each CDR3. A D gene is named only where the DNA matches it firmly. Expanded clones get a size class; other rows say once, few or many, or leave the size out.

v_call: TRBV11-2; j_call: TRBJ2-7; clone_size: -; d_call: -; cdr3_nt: TGTGCCAGCAGCCCTCTGAGCTCCTACGAGCAGTACTTC; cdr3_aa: CASSPLSSYEQYF
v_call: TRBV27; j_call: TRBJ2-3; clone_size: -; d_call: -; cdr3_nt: TGTGCCAGCAGTTCCCTTAGGGATACGCAGTATTTT; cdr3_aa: CASSSLRDTQYF
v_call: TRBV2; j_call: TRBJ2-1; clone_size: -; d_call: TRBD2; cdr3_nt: TGTGCCAGCAGTGAAGCAGCTAGCGGATTCTACAATGAGCAGTTCTTC; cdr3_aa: CASSEAASGFYNEQFF
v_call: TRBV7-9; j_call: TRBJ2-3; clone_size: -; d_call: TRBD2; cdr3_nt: TGTGCCAGCACCAGAGCGGGGGACCCCACAGATACGCAGTATTTT; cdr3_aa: CASTRAGDPTDTQYF
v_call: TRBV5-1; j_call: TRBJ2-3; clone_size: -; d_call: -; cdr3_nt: TGCGCCAGCAGCTTGGCACAAGGGGGCACAGATACGCAGTATTTT; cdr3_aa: CASSLAQGGTDTQYF
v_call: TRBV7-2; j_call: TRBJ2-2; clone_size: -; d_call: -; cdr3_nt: TGTGCCAGCACCGACGCTACCGGGGAGCTGTTTTTT; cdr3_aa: CASTDATGELFF
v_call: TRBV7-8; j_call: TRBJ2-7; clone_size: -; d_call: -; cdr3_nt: TGTGCCAGCAGCACAACCAGTTCCTACGAGCAGTACTTC; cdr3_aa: CASSTTSSYEQYF
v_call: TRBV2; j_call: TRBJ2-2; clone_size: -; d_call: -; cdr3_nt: TGTGCCAGCAGTTGGACTTCGAACACCGGGGAGCTGTTTTTT; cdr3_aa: CASSWTSNTGELFF
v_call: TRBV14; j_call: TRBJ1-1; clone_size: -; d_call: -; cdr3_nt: TGTGCCAGCAGCCAAGGGACCCTCGGGCGGGGGAACACTGAAGCTTTCTTT; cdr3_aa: CASSQGTLGRGNTEAFF
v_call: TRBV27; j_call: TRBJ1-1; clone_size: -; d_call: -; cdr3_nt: TGTCCACACCCCCGGGCGCCGAACACTGAAGCTTTCTTT; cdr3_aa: CPHPRAPNTEAFF
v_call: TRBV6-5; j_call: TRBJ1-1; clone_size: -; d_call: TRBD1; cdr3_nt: TGTGCCAGCAGTGATGGACAGGGGACCAGTGAAGCTTTCTTT; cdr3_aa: CASSDGQGTSEAFF
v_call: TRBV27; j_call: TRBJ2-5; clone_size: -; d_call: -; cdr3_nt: TGTGCCAGCAGTTCGAATCAAGAGACCCAGTACTTC; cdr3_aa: CASSSNQETQYF
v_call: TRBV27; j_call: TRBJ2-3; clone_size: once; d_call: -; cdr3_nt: TGTGCCAGCAGTTGGGGCCGGGGATGGGGCACAGATACGCAGTATTTT; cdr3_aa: CASSWGRGWGTDTQYF
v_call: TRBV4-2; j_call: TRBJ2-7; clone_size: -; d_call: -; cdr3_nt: TGTGCCAGCAGCCAACTACTGGGCGGGGTACCCTCTTACGAGCAGTACTTC; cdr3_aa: CASSQLLGGVPSYEQYF
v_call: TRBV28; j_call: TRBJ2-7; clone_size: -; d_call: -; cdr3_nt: TGTGCCAGCAGTTTATGGGTTTACGAGCAGTACTTC; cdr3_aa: CASSLWVYEQYF
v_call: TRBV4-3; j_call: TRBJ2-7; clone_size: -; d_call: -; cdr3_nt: TGCGCCAGCAGCCAAGGCATTAGGGGGTACGAGCAGTACTTC; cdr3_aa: CASSQGIRGYEQYF
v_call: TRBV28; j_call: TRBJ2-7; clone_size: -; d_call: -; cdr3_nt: TGTGCCAGCAGTTTACAGAACAGGGCGGGCGAGCAGTACTTC; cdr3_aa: CASSLQNRAGEQYF
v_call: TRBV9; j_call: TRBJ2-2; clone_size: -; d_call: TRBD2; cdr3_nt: TGTGCCAGCGAAAAAGTAGCGGGCCTGAACACCGGGGAGCTGTTTTTT; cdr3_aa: CASEKVAGLNTGELFF
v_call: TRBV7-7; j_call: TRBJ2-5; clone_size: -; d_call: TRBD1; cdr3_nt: TGTGCTAGCAGCGCCAGTACAGGGGGCCGGGAGACCCAGTACTTC; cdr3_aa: CASSASTGGRETQYF
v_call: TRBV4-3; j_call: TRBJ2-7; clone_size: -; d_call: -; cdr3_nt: TGCGCCAGCAGCCAAGATTTTGAGACGGTCTCCTACGAGCAGTACTTC; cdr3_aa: CASSQDFETVSYEQYF
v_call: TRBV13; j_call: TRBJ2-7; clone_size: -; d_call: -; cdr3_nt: TGTGCCAGCAGCTTAGGACAGATCTACGAGCAGTACTTC; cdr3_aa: CASSLGQIYEQYF
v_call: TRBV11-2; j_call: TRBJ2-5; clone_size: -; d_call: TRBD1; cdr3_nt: TGTGCCAGCAGCCCTGGACAGGGTGGAGAGACCCAGTACTTC; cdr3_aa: CASSPGQGGETQYF
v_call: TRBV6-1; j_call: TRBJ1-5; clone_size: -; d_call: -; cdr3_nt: TGTGCCAGCAGTGCTGGTTCGGAGCCGCCCCAGCATTTT; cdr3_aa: CASSAGSEPPQHF
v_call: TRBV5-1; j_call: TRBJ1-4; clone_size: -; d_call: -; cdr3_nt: TGCGCCAGCAGCATGGGGAGTGAAAAACTGTTTTTT; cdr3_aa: CASSMGSEKLFF
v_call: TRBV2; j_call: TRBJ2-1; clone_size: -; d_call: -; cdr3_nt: TGTGCCAGCAGTGAAGCGCCGGGTAATGAGCAGTTCTTC; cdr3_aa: CASSEAPGNEQFF
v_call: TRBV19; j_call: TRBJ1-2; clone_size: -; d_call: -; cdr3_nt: -; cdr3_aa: CASSFGEGPAYGYTF
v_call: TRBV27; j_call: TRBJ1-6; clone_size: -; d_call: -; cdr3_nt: TGTGCCAGTTCATCAAGGGATTCACCCCTCCACTTT; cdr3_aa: CASSSRDSPLHF
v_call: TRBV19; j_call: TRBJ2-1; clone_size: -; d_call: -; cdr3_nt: TGTGCCAGTAGTGGTGGGGTCAATGAGCAGTTCTTC; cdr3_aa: CASSGGVNEQFF
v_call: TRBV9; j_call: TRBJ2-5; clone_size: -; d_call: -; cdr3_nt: TGTGCCAGCAGCGTAGACGGGGTTTCGGAGACCCAGTACTTC; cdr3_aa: CASSVDGVSETQYF
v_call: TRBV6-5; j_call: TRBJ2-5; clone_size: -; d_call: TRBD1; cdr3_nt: TGTGCCAGCAGTTACTCACCAGGGGGCACGGAGGAGACCCAGTACTTC; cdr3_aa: CASSYSPGGTEETQYF
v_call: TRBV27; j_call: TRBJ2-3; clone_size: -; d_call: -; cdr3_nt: TGTGCCAGCAGTTCGAACACAGATACGCAGTATTTT; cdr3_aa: CASSSNTDTQYF
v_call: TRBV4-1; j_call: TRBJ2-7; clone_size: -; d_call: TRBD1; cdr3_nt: TGCGCCAGCAGCCAATTGACAGGGAGCGCCTACGAGCAGTACTTC; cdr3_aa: CASSQLTGSAYEQYF
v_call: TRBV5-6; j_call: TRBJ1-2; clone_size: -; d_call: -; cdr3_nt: TGTGCCAGCAGCCTGGGCCTCGGCTACACCTTC; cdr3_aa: CASSLGLGYTF
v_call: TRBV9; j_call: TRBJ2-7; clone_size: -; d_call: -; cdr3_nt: TGTGCCAGCAGCCCCAGTGGACAGATGGCCTACGAGCAGTACTTC; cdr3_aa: CASSPSGQMAYEQYF
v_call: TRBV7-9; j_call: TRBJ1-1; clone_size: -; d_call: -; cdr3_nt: TGTGCCAGCAGCCTACTACCTGGGCGCAAATCTGAAGCTTTCTTT; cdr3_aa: CASSLLPGRKSEAFF
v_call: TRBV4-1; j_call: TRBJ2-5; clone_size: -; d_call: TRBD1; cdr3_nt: TGCGCCAGCAGCCAAGAAAGGGGGCGCGAGGAGACCCAGTACTTC; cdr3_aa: CASSQERGREETQYF
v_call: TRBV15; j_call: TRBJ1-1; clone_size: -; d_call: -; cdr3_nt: TGTGCCACGTCCCCCGGATTGAACACTGAAGCTTTCTTT; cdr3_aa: CATSPGLNTEAFF
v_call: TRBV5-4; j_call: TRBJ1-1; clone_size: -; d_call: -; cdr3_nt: TGTGCCAGCAGCCCCCGGAGTCTGAACACTGAAGCTTTCTTT; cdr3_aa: CASSPRSLNTEAFF
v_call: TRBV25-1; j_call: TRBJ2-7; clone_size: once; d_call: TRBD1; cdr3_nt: TGTGCCAGCAGTACAGGGGACCTTTGGAACGAGCAGTACTTC; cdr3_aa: CASSTGDLWNEQYF
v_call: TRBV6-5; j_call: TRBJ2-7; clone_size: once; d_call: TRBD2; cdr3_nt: TGTGCCACCGGGGGGACGGCCGCCTACGAGCAGTACTTC; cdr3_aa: CATGGTAAYEQYF